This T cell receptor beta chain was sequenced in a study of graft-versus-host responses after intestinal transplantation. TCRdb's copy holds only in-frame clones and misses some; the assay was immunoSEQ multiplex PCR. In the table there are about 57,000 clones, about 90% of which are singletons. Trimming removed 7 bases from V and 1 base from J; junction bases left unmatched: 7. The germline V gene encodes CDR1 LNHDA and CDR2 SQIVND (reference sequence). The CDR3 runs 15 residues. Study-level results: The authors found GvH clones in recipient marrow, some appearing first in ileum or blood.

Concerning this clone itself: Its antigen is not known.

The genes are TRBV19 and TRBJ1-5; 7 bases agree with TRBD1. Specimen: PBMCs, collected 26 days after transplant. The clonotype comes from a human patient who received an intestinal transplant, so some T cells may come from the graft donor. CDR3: CASIGQGVSNQPQHF. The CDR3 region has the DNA TGTGCCAGTATAGGTCAGGGGGTGAGCAATCAGCCCCAGCATTTT.